This T cell receptor beta chain originates from a study of blood T cell repertoires in COVID-19. Study summary: Sites in the United States, Italy and Spain provided acute and convalescent COVID-19 samples. PBMCs, B-cell-depleted T cells, or T cells were the source of the cDNA or gDNA that made up the material.

This clone has just one count. How the authors handled the data: Estimated nucleated cell counts came from reference gene primer amplification. Sequenced by immunoSEQ multiplex PCR; TCRdb stores in-frame clones only, minus some. The V and J calls and the clone size are those of that table, but D and trimming were determined from the DNA. The sample has hundreds of thousands of clones, more than 75% seen once. The CDR3 totals 14 residues. The germline V gene has CDR1 LNHDA and CDR2 SQIVND (reference sequence). With 6 bases clipped from V and 5 bases from J, the junction kept 8 bases outside the gene matches.

The chain combines TRBV19 with TRBJ2-5, with 8 positions matching TRBD2. The receptor was derived from a woman aged 50 to 60 with active or convalescent COVID-19. Sequencing was performed on peripheral blood. CDR3 in amino acids: CASSRNGGGETQYF. The CDR3 DNA reads as TGTGCCAGTAGCCGCAACGGGGGGGGCGAGACCCAGTACTTC.